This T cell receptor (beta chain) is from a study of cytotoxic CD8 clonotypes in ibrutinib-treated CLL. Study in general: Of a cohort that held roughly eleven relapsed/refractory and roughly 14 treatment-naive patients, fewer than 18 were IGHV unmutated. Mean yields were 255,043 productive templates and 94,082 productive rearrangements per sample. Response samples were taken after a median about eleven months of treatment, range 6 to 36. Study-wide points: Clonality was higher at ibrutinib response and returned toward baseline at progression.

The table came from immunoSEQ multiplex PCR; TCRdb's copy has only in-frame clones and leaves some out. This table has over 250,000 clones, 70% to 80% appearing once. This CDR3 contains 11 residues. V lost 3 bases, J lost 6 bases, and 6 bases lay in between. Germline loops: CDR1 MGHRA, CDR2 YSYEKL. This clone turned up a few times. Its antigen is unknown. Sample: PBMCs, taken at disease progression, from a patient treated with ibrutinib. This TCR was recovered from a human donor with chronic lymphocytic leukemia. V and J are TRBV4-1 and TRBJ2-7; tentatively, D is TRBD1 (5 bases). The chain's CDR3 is CASSQGREQYF. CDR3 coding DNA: TGCGCCAGCAGCCAGGGGCGCGAGCAGTACTTC.